This entry is about one T cell receptor beta chain. The entry originates in a study of shared clonotypes between healthy human individuals. The overall study: CD4 naive and memory got three plates each, CD8 naive two, CD8 memory one.

The protocol was immunoSEQ multiplex PCR, while the TCRdb copy is restricted to in-frame clones and leaves out a portion. In the table there are millions of clones, more than 80% of which are singletons. Trimming shortened V by 5 bases and J by 3 bases, and 18 bases separated the two germline ends. This CDR3 comprises 16 residues. Per the germline V gene, CDR1 is MGHDK and CDR2 is SYGVNS. The sequence was collected from a young man in good health. The specimen sequenced was naive CD4+ T cells sorted from blood. Indicated subset: CD45RA+ positively selected. This rearrangement joins TRBV25-1 to TRBJ2-3, with D perhaps matching TRBD1 or TRBD2 (5 bases each). The CDR3 spells CASSHGRGRGTDTQYF. The CDR3 nucleotides are TGTGCCAGCAGTCACGGAAGGGGCCGGGGTACAGATACGCAGTATTTT.